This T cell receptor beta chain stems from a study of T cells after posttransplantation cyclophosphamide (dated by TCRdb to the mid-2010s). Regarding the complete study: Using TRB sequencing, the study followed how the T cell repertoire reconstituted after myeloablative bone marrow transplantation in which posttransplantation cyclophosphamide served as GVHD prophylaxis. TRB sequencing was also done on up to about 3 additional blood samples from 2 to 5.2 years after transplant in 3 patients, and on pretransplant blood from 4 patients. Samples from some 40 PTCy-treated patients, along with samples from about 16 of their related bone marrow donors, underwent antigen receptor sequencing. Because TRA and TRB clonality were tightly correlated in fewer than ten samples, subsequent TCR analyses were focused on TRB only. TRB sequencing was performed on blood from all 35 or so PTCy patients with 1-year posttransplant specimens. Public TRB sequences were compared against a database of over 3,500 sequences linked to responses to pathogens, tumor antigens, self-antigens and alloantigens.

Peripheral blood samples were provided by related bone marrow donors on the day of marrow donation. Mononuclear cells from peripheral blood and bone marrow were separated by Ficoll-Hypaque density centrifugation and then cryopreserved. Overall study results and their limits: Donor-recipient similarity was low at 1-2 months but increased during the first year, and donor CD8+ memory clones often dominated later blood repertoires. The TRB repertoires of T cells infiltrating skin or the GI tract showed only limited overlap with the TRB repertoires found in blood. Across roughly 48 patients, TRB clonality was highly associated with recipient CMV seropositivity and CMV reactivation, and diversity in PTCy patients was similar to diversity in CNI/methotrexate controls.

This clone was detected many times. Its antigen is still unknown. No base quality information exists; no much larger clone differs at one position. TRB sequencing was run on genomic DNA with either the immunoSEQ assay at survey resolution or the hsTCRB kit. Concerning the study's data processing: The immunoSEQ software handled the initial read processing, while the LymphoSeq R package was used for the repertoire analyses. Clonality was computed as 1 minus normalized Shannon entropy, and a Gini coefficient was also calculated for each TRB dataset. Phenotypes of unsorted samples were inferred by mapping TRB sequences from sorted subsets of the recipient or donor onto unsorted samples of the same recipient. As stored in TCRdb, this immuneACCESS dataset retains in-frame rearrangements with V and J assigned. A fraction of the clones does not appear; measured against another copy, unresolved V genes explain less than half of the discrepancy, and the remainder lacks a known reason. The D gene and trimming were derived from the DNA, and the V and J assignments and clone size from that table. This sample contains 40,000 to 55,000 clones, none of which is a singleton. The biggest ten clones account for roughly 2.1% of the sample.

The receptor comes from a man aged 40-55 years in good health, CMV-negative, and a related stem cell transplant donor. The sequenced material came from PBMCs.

The CDR3 amino acid sequence is: CASSQTVNTEAFF. The bases read TGCGCCAGCAGCCAAACGGTGAACACTGAAGCTTTCTTT. The rearranged chain carries TRBV4-3 and TRBJ1-1; a confident D gene designation cannot be given. The CDR3 measures 13 amino acids from cysteine to phenylalanine. Solely the CDR3 DNA is kept, with 39 bases framed from the first base. CDR1 is given as LGHNA and CDR2 as YSLEER, both from the germline V gene. V lost 2 bases and J lost 0 bases; the stretch between them is 4 bases long.